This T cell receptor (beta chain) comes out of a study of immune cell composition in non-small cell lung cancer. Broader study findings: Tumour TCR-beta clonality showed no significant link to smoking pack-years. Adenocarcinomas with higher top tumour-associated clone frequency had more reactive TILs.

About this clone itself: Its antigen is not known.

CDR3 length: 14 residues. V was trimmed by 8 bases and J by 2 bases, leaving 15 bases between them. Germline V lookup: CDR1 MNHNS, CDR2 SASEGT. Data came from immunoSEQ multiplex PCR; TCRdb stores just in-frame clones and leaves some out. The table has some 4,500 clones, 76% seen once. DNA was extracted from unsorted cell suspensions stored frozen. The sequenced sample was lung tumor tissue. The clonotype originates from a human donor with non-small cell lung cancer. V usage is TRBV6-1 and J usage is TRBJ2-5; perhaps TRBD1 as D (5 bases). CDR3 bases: TGTGCCAGCCAATACGACAGCACACAAGAGACCCAGTACTTC. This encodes CASQYDSTQETQYF.